This T cell receptor beta chain appears in the sequencing data of a study of cytomegalovirus exposure and HLA in healthy donors. Study results and limitations: TCR beta sequences reportedly predicted most subjects' HLA-A and HLA-B alleles accurately. Later work associated 16,951 TCR beta sequences with HLA alleles at 0.05 false discovery rate. The study assumed roughly uniform donor sequencing depth for presence/absence analyses.

Vbeta (60) and Jbeta (13) primers were used in the PCR. TCRdb's table, derived via immunoSEQ multiplex PCR, lists solely in-frame clones and lacks some. The table has fewer than 200,000 clones, about 82% seen once. About this clone itself: Its antigen is undetermined.

The CDR3 length is 13 residues. The V segment lost 9 bases and the J segment 5 bases; nucleotides outside the gene matches: 7. CDR1 and CDR2 (germline): SNHLY, FYNNEI. This TCR derives from a female donor in good health and CMV-seronegative. The sample consisted of PBMCs. The rearrangement joins TRBV2 to TRBJ2-1, with 7 bases matching TRBD2. In DNA form, the CDR3 reads TGTGCCAGGGATCAGCTAGCGGACAATGAGCAGTTCTTC. Its translation is CARDQLADNEQFF.